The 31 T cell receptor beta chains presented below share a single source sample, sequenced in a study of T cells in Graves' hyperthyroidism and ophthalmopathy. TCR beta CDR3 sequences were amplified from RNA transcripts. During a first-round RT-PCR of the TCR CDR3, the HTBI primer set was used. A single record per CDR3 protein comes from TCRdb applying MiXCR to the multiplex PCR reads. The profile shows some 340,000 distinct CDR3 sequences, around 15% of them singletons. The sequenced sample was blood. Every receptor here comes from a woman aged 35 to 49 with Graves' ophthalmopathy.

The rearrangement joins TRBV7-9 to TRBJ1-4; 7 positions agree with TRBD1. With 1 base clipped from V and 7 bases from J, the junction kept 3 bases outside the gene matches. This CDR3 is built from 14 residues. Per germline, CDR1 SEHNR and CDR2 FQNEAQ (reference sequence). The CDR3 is CASSLDTGVEKLFF. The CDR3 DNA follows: TGTGCCAGCAGCTTAGATACAGGGGTTGAAAAACTGTTTTTT.

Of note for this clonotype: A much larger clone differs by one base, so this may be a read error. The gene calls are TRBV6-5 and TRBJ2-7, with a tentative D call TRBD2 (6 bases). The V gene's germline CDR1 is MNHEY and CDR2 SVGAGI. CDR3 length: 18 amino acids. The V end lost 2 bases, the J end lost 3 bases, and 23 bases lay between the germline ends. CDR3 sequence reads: CASSYQPPWTNGNYEQYF. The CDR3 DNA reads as TGTGCCAGCAGTTACCAACCCCCGTGGACTAACGGGAACTACGAGCAGTACTTC.

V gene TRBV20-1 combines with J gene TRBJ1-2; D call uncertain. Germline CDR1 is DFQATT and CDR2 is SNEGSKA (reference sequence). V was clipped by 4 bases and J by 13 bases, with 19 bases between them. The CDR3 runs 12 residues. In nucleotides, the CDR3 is TGCAGTGCTAAGTATTGGAACAGAGAATCCACCTTC. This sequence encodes CSAKYWNRESTF.

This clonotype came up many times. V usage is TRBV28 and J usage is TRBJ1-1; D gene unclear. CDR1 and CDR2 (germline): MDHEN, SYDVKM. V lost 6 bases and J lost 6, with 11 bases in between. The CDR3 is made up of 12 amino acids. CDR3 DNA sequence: TGTGCCAGCAGGTATCGGTCCTCTGAAGCTTTCTTT. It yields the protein CASRYRSSEAFF.

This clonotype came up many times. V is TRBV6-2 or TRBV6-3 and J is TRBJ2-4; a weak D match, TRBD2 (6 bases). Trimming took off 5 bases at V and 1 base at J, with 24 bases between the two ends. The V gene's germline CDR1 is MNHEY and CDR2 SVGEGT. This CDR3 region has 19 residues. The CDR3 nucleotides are TGTGCCAGCAGTGCACTGTGGGGTGTATGGACTACGGCCAAAAACATTCAGTACTTC. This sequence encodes CASSALWGVWTTAKNIQYF.

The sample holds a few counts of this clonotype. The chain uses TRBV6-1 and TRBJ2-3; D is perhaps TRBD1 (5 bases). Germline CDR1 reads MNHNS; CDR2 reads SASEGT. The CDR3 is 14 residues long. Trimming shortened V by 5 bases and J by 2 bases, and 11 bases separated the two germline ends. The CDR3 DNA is TGTGCCAGCAGTCTAGGACACCCCACAGATACGCAGTATTTT. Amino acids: CASSLGHPTDTQYF.

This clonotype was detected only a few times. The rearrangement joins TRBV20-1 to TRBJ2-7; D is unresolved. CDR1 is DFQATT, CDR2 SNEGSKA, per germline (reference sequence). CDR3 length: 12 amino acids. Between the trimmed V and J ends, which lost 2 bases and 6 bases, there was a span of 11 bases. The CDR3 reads CSARPTNSEQYF. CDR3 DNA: TGCAGTGCTAGACCAACGAACTCCGAGCAGTACTTC.

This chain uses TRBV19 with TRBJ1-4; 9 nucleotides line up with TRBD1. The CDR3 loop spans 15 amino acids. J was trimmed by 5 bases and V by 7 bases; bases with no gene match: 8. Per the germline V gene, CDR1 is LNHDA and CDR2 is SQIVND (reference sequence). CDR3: CASNNRGQLNEKLFF. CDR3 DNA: TGTGCCAGTAACAACAGGGGGCAACTGAATGAAAAACTGTTTTTT.

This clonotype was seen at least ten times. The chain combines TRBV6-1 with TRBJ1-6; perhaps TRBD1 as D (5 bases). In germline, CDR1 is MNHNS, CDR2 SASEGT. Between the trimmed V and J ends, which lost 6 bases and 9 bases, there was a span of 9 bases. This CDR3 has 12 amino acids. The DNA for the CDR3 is TGTGCCAGCAGCGCAGGGAGTTCACCCCTCCACTTT. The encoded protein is CASSAGSSPLHF.

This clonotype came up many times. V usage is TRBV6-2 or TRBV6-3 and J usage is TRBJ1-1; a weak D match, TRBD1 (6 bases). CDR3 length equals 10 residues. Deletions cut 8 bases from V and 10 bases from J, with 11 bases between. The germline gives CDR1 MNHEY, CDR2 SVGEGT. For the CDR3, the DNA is TGTGCCAGCGAAGGACAGCGAGCTTTCTTT. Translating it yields CASEGQRAFF.

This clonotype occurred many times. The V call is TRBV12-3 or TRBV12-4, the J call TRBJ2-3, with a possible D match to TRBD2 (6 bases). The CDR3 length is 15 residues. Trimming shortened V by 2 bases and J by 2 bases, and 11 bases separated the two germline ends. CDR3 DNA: TGTGCCAGCAGTTTATACGCGGGAACCACAGATACGCAGTATTTT. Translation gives CASSLYAGTTDTQYF.

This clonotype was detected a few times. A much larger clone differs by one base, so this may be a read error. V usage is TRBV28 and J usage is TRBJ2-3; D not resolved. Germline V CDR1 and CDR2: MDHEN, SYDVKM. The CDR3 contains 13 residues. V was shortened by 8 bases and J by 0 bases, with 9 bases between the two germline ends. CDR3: CASGRSSTDTQYF. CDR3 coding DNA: TGTGCCAGCGGGCGTTCCAGCACAGATACGCAGTATTTT. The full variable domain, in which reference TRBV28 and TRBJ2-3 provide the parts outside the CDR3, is DVKVTQSSRYLVKRTGEKVFLECVQDMDHENMFWYRQDPGLGLRLIYFSYDVKMKEKGDIPEGYSVSREKKERFSLILESASTNQTSMYLCASGRSSTDTQYFGPGTRLTVL.

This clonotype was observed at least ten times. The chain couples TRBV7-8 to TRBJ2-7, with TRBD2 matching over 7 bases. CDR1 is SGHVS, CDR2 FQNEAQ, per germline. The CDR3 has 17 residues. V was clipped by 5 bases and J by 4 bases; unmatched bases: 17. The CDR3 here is CASSRGWAGDPGYEQYF. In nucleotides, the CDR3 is TGTGCCAGCAGCCGAGGATGGGCGGGGGACCCGGGATACGAGCAGTACTTC.

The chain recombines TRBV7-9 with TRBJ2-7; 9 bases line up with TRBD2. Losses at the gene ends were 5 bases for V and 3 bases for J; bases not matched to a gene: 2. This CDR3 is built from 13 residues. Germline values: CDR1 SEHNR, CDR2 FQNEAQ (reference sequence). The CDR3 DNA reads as TGTGCCAGCAGCGCGACTAGCGGCTACGAGCAGTACTTC. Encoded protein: CASSATSGYEQYF. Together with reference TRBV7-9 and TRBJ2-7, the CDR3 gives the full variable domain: DTGVSQNPRHKITKRGQNVTFRCDPISEHNRLYWYRQTLGQGPEFLTYFQNEAQLEKSRLLSDRFSAERPKGSFSTLEIQRTEQGDSAMYLCASSATSGYEQYFGPGTRLTVT.

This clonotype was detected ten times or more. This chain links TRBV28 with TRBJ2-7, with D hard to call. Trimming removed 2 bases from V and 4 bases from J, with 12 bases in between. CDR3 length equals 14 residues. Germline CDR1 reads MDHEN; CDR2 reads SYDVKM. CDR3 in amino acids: CASSLPGDPYEQYF. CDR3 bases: TGTGCCAGCAGTTTACCCGGCGACCCGTACGAGCAGTACTTC.

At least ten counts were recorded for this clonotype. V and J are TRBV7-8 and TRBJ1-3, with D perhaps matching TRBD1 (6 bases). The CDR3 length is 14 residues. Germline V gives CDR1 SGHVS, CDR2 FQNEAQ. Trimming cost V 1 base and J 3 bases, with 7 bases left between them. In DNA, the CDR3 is TGTGCCAGCAGCTTAGGGACAGATGGAAACACCATATATTTT. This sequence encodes CASSLGTDGNTIYF. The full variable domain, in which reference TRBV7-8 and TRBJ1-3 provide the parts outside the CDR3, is GAGVSQSPRYKVAKRGQDVALRCDPISGHVSLFWYQQALGQGPEFLTYFQNEAQLDKSGLPSDRFFAERPEGSVSTLKIQRTQQEDSAVYLCASSLGTDGNTIYFGEGSWLTVV.

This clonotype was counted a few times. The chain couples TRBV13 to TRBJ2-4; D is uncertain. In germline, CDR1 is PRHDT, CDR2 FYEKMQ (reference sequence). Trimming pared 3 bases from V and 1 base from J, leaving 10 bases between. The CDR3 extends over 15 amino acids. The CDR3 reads CASSFRPDAKNIQYF. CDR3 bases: TGTGCCAGCAGCTTTAGGCCGGACGCCAAAAACATTCAGTACTTC.

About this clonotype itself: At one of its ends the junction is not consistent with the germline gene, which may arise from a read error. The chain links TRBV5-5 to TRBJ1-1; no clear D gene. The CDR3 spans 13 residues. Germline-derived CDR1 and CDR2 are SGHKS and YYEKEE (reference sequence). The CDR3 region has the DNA TGCGCCAGCAGCCAGAACGGTTTGGGTTTGGCTTTCTTT. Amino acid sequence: CASSQNGLGLAFF.

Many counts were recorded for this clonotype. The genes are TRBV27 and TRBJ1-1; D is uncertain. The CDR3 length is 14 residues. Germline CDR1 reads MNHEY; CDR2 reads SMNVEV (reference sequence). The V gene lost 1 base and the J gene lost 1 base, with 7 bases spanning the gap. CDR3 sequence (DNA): TGTGCCAGCAGTTTATGGGGAGAGAACACTGAAGCTTTCTTT. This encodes CASSLWGENTEAFF.

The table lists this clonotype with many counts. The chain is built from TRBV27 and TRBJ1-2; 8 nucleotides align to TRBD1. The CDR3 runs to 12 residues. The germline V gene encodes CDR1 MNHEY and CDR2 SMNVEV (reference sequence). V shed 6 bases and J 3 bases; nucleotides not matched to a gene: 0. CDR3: CASRDRDYGYTF. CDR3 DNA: TGTGCCAGCAGGGACAGGGACTATGGCTACACCTTC.

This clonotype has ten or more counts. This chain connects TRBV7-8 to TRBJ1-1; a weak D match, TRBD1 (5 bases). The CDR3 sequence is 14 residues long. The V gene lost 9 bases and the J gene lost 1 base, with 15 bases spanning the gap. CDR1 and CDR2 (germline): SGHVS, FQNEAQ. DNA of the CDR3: TGTGCCAGTAGTCTAGGACATTCGAACACTGAAGCTTTCTTT. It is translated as CASSLGHSNTEAFF.

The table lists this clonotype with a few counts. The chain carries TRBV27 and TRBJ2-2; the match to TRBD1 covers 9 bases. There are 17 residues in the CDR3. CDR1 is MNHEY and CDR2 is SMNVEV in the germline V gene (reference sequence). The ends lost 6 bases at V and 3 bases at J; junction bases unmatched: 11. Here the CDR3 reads CASRGRRTGGYTGELFF. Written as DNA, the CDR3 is TGTGCCAGCAGGGGGCGGAGAACAGGGGGCTACACCGGGGAGCTGTTTTTT.

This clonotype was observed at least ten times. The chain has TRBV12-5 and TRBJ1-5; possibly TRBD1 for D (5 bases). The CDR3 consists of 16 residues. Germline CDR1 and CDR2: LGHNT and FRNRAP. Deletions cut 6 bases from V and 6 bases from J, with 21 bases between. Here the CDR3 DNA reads TGTGCTAGTGGCGCCTCCAATCAGGGTGAAAGTCAGCCCCAGCATTTT. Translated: CASGASNQGESQPQHF.

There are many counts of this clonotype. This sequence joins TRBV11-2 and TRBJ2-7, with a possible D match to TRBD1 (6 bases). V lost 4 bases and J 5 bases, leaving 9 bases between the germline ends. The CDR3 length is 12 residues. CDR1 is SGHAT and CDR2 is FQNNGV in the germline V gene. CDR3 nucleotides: TGTGCCAGCAGCTATAACAGGGACGAGCAGTACTTC. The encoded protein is CASSYNRDEQYF.

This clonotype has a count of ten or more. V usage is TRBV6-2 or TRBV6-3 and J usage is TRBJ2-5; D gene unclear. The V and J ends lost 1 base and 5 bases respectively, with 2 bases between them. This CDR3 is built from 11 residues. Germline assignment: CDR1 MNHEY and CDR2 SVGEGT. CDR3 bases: TGTGCCAGCAGTTACTTCGAGACCCAGTACTTC. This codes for CASSYFETQYF.

CDR3 nucleotides: TGTGCCAGCTCCCCCCGTCGGGCCCCGGGCACCGGGGAGCTGTTTTTT. Translating it yields CASSPRRAPGTGELFF. The rearrangement links TRBV4-2 to TRBJ2-2; D is unclear. Germline V gene data show CDR1 as LGHNA and CDR2 as YNFKEQ. The CDR3 has 16 residues. V lost 8 bases, J lost 4 bases, and 20 bases lay in between.

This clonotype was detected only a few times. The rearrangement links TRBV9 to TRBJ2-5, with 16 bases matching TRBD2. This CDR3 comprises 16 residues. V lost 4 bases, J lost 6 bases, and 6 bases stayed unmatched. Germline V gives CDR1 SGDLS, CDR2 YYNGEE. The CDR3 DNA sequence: TGTGCCAGCAGCCTCGGGACTAGCGGGAGGGCCAAGACCCAGTACTTC. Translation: CASSLGTSGRAKTQYF. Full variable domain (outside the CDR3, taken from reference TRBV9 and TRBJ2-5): DSGVTQTPKHLITATGQRVTLRCSPRSGDLSVYWYQQSLDQGLQFLIQYYNGEERAKGNILERFSAQQFPDLHSELNLSSLELGDSALYFCASSLGTSGRAKTQYFGPGTRLLVL.

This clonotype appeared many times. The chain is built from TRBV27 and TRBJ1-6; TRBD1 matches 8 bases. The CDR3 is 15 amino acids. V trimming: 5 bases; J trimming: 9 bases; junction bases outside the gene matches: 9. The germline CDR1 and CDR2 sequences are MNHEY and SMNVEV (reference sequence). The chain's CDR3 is CASSIGDRRISPLHF. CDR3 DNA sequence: TGTGCCAGCAGTATCGGGGACAGGAGGATTTCACCCCTCCACTTT.

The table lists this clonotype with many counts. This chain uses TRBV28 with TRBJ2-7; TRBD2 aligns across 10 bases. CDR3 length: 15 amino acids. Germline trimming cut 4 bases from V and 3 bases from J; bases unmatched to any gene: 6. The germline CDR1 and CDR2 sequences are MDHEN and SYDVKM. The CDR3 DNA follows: TGTGCCAGCAGTTGGGTGGCTAGCGGGAGCTACGAGCAGTACTTC. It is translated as CASSWVASGSYEQYF.

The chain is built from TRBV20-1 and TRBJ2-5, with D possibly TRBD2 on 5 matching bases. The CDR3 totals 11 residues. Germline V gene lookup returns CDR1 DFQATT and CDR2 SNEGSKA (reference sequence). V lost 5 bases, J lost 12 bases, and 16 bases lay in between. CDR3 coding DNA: TGCAGTGCTGGGGAGACTCTGCCTGAGTACTTC. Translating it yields CSAGETLPEYF.

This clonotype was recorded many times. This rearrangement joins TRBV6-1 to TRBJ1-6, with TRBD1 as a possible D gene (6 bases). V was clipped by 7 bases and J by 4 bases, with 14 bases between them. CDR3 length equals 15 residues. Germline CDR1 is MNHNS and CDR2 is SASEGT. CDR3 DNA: TGTGCCAGCACCTCCCTAGGGGGTTATAATTCACCCCTCCACTTT. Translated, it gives CASTSLGGYNSPLHF.